The clone carrying this TCR beta chain was found many times. Its target is not known. TCRdb passed the 5' RACE reads through MiXCR, listing each CDR3 protein once. The repertoire holds about 660,000 distinct CDR3 sequences, with around 8.3% as singletons. The sample belongs to a study of identical twins. V was shortened by 4 bases and J by 6 bases, with 12 bases between the two germline ends. This CDR3 region has 14 residues. Germline V gene lookup returns CDR1 MNHEY and CDR2 SVGEGT. Overall study results and limits: The authors noted that invariant MAIT and iNKT cells could partly confound zero-insertion analyses. Abundant beta clonotypes from cord blood bore fewer insertions; memory repertoires lacked this pattern.

The same data also went into a second study, on yellow fever vaccine responses in identical twins.

The sample taken for sequencing was PBMCs. The clonotype comes from a woman aged 18-30 years in good health. The chain couples TRBV6-2 or TRBV6-3 to TRBJ2-2, with a possible D match to TRBD2 (6 bases). The CDR3 DNA reads TGTGCCAGCAGTTGGAGGGTCCGGCCCGGGGAGCTGTTTTTT. As protein: CASSWRVRPGELFF.